Sequencing of this T cell receptor beta chain was carried out in a study of T cells in Graves' hyperthyroidism and ophthalmopathy. Duration under 3 months, a NOSPECS grade of at least 4, and a Clinical Activity Score of at least 3 characterized the ophthalmopathy patients. Exclusions: uncontrolled infection, other autoimmune disease, pregnancy, lactation. On the basis of clinical symptoms, serum thyroxine and TRAb, thyroid ultrasound and orbital computed tomography, diagnoses were made. Researchers amplified the TCR beta CDR3 regions from RNA transcripts. Researchers ran a first-round RT-PCR on the TCR CDR3 using the HTBI primer set. Using its own MiXCR run on the multiplex PCR reads, TCRdb lists one record per CDR3 protein. The data contain around 300,000 distinct CDR3 sequences, 20% to 25% of them singletons. Study conclusions and caveats: In validation, the model predicted ophthalmopathy. These predictions came a median roughly six months before onset.

V gave up 5 bases and J gave up 0 bases; unmatched junction bases: 12. The CDR3 is 18 amino acids. This clonotype was observed at least ten times. Antigen: not known. This sequence was found in a man aged 25 to 40 with Graves' ophthalmopathy. The sequencing input was blood. V and J are TRBV12-3 or TRBV12-4 and TRBJ1-5; 8 nucleotides line up with TRBD1. This CDR3 is CASSGWGRGRYSNQPQHF. CDR3 DNA sequence: TGTGCCAGCAGTGGTTGGGGCAGGGGGCGTTATAGCAATCAGCCCCAGCATTTT.